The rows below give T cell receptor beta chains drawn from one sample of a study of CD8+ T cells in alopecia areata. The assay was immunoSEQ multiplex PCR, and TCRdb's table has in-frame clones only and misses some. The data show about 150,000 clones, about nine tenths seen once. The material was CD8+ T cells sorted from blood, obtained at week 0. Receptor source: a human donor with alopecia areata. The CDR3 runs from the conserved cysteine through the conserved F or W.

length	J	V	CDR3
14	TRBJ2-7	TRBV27	CASSPLSSLYEQYF
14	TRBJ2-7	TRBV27	CASSLSGAYYEQYF
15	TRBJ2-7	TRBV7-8	CASSTLPKGYYEQYF
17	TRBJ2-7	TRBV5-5	CASSSKAGTASSYEQYF
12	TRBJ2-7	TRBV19	CASSIGTYEQYF
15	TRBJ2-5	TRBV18	CASSPRLNDVETQYF
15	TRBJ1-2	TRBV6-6	CAADLGAGTGNGYTF
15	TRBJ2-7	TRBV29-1	CSVEVRQAGAYEQYF
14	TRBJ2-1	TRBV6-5	CASSYSGGYNEQFF
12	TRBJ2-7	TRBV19	CASSPGLNEQYF
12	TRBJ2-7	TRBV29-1	CSVSVGSYEQYF
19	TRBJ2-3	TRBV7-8	CASSSRASGRAFRGDTQYF
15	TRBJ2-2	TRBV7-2	CASSSGLTNTGELFF
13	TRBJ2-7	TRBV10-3	CAIRHDISYEQYF
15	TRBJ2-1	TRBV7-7	CASSIAGGAEYEQFF
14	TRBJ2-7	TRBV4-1	CASSQRDGIYEQYF
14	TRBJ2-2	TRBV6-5	CASSYSTVAGELFF